A single sample gave rise to the 21 T cell receptor beta chains below, sequenced in a study of T cell responses to AZD1222 COVID-19 vaccine. The table came from immunoSEQ multiplex PCR; TCRdb's copy has only in-frame clones and leaves some out. This sample yields 150,000 to 200,000 clones, of which just under 95% are seen a single time; 1.3% belongs to the top ten. The sample here was peripheral blood, taken on day 0 of AZD1222 vaccination. The receptors come from an adult in good health.

The V and J genes are TRBV10-2 and TRBJ2-3; D remains ambiguous. The germline V gene has CDR1 WSHSY and CDR2 SAAADI. This CDR3 comprises 16 residues. Trimming shortened V by 0 bases and J by 2 bases, and 12 bases separated the two germline ends. The CDR3: CASSESGQEFTDTQYF. CDR3 coding DNA: TGCGCCAGCAGTGAGTCGGGCCAGGAGTTCACAGATACGCAGTATTTT.

CDR3 region: CASSYLTGGNYGYTF. The CDR3, as DNA: TGTGCCAGCAGCTACCTGACAGGGGGGAACTATGGCTACACCTTC. This chain uses TRBV6-5 with TRBJ1-2; 9 bases agree with TRBD1. The CDR3 extends over 15 amino acids. V trimming: 6 bases; J trimming: 2 bases; junction bases outside the gene matches: 7. CDR1 MNHEY and CDR2 SVGAGI come from the germline V gene.

J is TRBJ2-7 and V is TRBV29-1; 9 nucleotides agree with TRBD1. J gave up 2 bases and V 4 bases, and 3 bases lay outside the gene matches. Germline V gene lookup returns CDR1 SQVTM and CDR2 ANQGSEA. The CDR3 length is 13 residues. Written as DNA, the CDR3 is TGCAGCGTTGCGGGACAGGGAGCCTACGAGCAGTACTTC. Protein product: CSVAGQGAYEQYF.

The genes are TRBV5-4 and TRBJ2-5, with D possibly being TRBD2 (5 bases). The V and J ends lost 0 bases and 2 bases respectively, with 8 bases between them. This CDR3 is built from 14 residues. The germline V gene encodes CDR1 SGHNT and CDR2 YYREEE (reference sequence). CDR3 protein: CASSLVSVQETQYF. The CDR3 DNA sequence: TGTGCCAGCAGCTTGGTTAGCGTACAAGAGACCCAGTACTTC.

The V call is TRBV5-1, the J call TRBJ2-7; a possible D gene is TRBD1 (6 bases). CDR1 is SGHRS, CDR2 YFSETQ, per germline. This CDR3 comprises 14 residues. Trimming stripped 1 base from V and 1 base from J, with 9 bases between. Here the CDR3 DNA reads TGCGCCAGCAGCTTGACAGGGCTTTCCTACGAGCAGTACTTC. It codes for CASSLTGLSYEQYF.

CDR3: CASSLAGTFGGELFF. CDR3 nucleotides: TGTGCCAGCAGCTTAGCCGGGACATTTGGCGGGGAGCTGTTTTTT. The chain employs TRBV7-2 and TRBJ2-2, with D possibly being TRBD1 (6 bases). The CDR3 sequence is 15 residues long. Trimming pared 0 bases from V and 7 bases from J, leaving 12 bases between. Germline CDR1 SGHTA, CDR2 FQGNSA.

The chain combines TRBV5-5 with TRBJ1-6, with a tentative D call TRBD1 (5 bases). V was trimmed by 0 bases and J by 6 bases, leaving 10 bases between them. This CDR3 has 15 amino acids. Germline CDR1 is SGHKS and CDR2 is YYEKEE (reference sequence). The DNA of the CDR3 is TGTGCCAGCAGCTTGGGGGGGGTCGCTAATTCACCCCTCCACTTT. It specifies CASSLGGVANSPLHF.

This rearrangement joins TRBV29-1 to TRBJ1-1, with 7 bases matching TRBD1. After removal of 6 bases from V and 0 bases from J, the junction contained 7 bases not matched to a gene. Germline V gene sequence: CDR1 SQVTM, CDR2 ANQGSEA. The CDR3 length is 14 residues. The CDR3 coding sequence is TGCAGCGTCCCGACAGGGTCCATGAACACTGAAGCTTTCTTT. Protein: CSVPTGSMNTEAFF.

The chain has TRBV7-6 and TRBJ2-7; TRBD1 matches at 8 bases. V trimming: 8 bases; J trimming: 5 bases; junction bases outside the gene matches: 5. The CDR3 is 12 amino acids. Germline V gives CDR1 SGHVS, CDR2 FNYEAQ. CDR3 sequence (DNA): TGTGCCAGCGGGGGACAGGAGGACGAGCAGTACTTC. Residues: CASGGQEDEQYF.

This clone has only one observation. The rearrangement links TRBV11-2 to TRBJ2-7, with D uncertain. Germline CDR1 is SGHAT and CDR2 is FQNNGV. Trimming shortened V by 3 bases and J by 6 bases, and 6 bases separated the two germline ends. The CDR3 sequence is 11 residues long. Here the CDR3 DNA reads TGTGCCAGCAGCTTGCAGCGCGAGCAGTACTTC. Amino acids: CASSLQREQYF.

The rearrangement links TRBV25-1 to TRBJ2-2; D not resolved. V shed 0 bases and J shed 3 bases, with 14 bases lying between them. This CDR3 has 17 amino acids. Germline V gives CDR1 MGHDK, CDR2 SYGVNS. CDR3 sequence reads: CASSEYKGFGDTGELFF. CDR3 bases: TGTGCCAGCAGTGAATATAAAGGGTTTGGGGACACCGGGGAGCTGTTTTTT.

The chain links TRBV30 to TRBJ1-2; 10 nucleotides match TRBD1. Trimming at V came to 3 bases and at J to 3 bases, leaving 4 bases not matched to a gene. Germline V gene data show CDR1 as GTSNPN and CDR2 as SVGIG (reference sequence). The length of the CDR3 is 14 residues. CDR3 in amino acids: CAWRGQGIHYGYTF. CDR3 bases: TGTGCCTGGAGGGGACAGGGGATCCACTATGGCTACACCTTC. The full variable domain, its missing parts supplied by reference TRBV30 and TRBJ1-2, is SQTIHQWPATLVQPVGSPLSLECTVEGTSNPNLYWYRQAAGRGLQLLFYSVGIGQISSEVPQNLSASRPQDRQFILSSKKLLLSDSGFYLCAWRGQGIHYGYTFGSGTRLTVV.

The genes are TRBV10-3 and TRBJ1-1; 9 positions match TRBD1. V trimming: 8 bases; J trimming: 6 bases; junction bases outside the gene matches: 10. The V gene's germline CDR1 is ENHRY and CDR2 SYGVKD. The CDR3 consists of 14 residues. The CDR3 loop is CAIGGQGMGAEAFF. The CDR3 DNA reads as TGTGCCATCGGGGGACAGGGTATGGGCGCTGAAGCTTTCTTT.

The V and J genes are TRBV20-1 and TRBJ2-7; D is undetermined. Trimming took off 7 bases at V and 3 bases at J, with 10 bases between the two ends. This CDR3 region has 11 residues. Germline lookup yields CDR1 DFQATT and CDR2 SNEGSKA (reference sequence). The CDR3 nucleotides read TGCAGTGGGCAGGTAGACTACGAGCAGTACTTC. Translating it yields CSGQVDYEQYF.

This clone was counted a single time. CDR3: CASGDDSLMNTEAFF. As DNA, the CDR3 is TGTGCTAGTGGCGATGACAGTCTCATGAACACTGAAGCTTTCTTT. V is TRBV12-5 and J is TRBJ1-1; D is possibly TRBD1 (5 bases). This CDR3 is 15 amino acids long. V was shortened by 6 bases and J by 0 bases, with 14 bases between the two germline ends. Germline assignment: CDR1 LGHNT and CDR2 FRNRAP.

The V call is TRBV14, the J call TRBJ1-4; no clear D. Looked up from germline, CDR1 is SGHDN and CDR2 is FVKESK. CDR3 size: 16 residues. Trimming took 1 base from V and 0 from J, leaving 9 bases between them. The CDR3 nucleotides read TGTGCCAGCAGCCAAGCTATCTTTGCAACTAATGAAAAACTGTTTTTT. Translating gives CASSQAIFATNEKLFF.

The V gene is TRBV6-5, the J gene TRBJ1-2; D remains unclear. Trimming pared 7 bases from V and 7 bases from J, leaving 13 bases between. Germline CDR1 reads MNHEY; CDR2 reads SVGAGI. The CDR3 is 12 residues long. The CDR3 region has the DNA TGTGCCAGCACCCCGGAGGGTCGTGGCTACACCTTC. It codes for CASTPEGRGYTF.

This chain connects TRBV2 to TRBJ2-3; 15 nucleotides agree with TRBD2. Per the germline V gene, CDR1 is SNHLY and CDR2 is FYNNEI. CDR3 length: 15 residues. Trimming took 6 bases from V and 4 from J; bases not matched to a gene: 2. The CDR3: CASRGTSGGPDTQYF. DNA for the CDR3: TGTGCCAGCAGGGGGACTAGCGGGGGGCCAGATACGCAGTATTTT.

This CDR3 reads CASSFRDRAGGYTF. The CDR3 DNA follows: TGTGCCAGCAGTTTTCGGGACAGGGCGGGGGGCTACACCTTC. The J gene is TRBJ1-2, the V gene TRBV27, with 9 positions matching TRBD1. This CDR3 comprises 14 residues. Germline CDR1 reads MNHEY; CDR2 reads SMNVEV (reference sequence). Unmatched junction bases numbered 7, after V lost 3 bases and J lost 8 bases.

V gene TRBV2 combines with J gene TRBJ2-5; 7 positions agree with TRBD2. Germline V gives CDR1 SNHLY, CDR2 FYNNEI. After removal of 1 base from V and 3 bases from J, the junction contained 5 bases not matched to a gene. CDR3 length: 15 amino acids. The CDR3 nucleotides read TGTGCCAGCAGTGAAGTTGGACTAGGTGAAGAGACCCAGTACTTC. Translated, it gives CASSEVGLGEETQYF.

The V call is TRBV15, the J call TRBJ2-1; 11 bases map to TRBD2. The CDR3 covers 18 residues. Trimming took 4 bases from V and 2 from J; bases not matched to a gene: 10. Germline CDR1 LNHNV, CDR2 YYDKDF (reference sequence). CDR3 residues: CATSIVSGTSGPYNEQFF. In DNA, the CDR3 is TGTGCCACCAGCATCGTATCCGGGACTAGCGGCCCCTACAATGAGCAGTTCTTC.